This entry describes one T cell receptor beta chain. Genomic DNA templated the TCR beta VDJ and CDR3 profiling. TCRdb re-analysed the reads in MiXCR, keeping a single row per CDR3 protein. The sample includes 400,000 to 450,000 distinct CDR3 sequences, 65% to 80% of them seen just once. This entry belongs to a study of CD8+CD57+ T cells in acquired aplastic anemia. About the research overall: Sorted CD4+ and CD8+ cells yielded DNA averaging about 3.2 ug.

CDR1 is SGHTA and CDR2 is FQGNSA in the germline V gene. This CDR3 has 15 residues. The J gene is TRBJ2-3, the V gene TRBV7-2, with TRBD1 as a possible D gene (6 bases). The DNA matches TRBJ2-5 better at its end, which makes the J call doubtful. The sequencing input was sorted CD4+, CD8+, or CD8+CD57+ T cells (not recorded which) from PBMCs. This clonotype was sampled from a human donor in good health, serving as a control. The CDR3: CASSLVGAQGETQYF. The CDR3, as DNA: TGTGCCAGCAGCTTAGTTGGGGCACAGGGCGAGACCCAGTACTTC.